This TCR beta chain comes out of a study of cytomegalovirus exposure and HLA in healthy donors. Study in general: Among the approximately 400 genotyped donors, 70% to 90% were placed in the Caucasian-associated ancestry cluster. Study-wide points: TCR beta V segments were, for the most part, productive about 87% or about 30% of the time in an earlier analysis.

As to this clone: Its cognate antigen is unknown.

Amplification used 60 Vbeta primers and 13 Jbeta primers. Original processing notes: Approximately 9.9 million of about 80 million unique TCR beta chains were shared, per a later count. Only in-frame clones appear in the TCRdb table, and some are missing; sequencing was by immunoSEQ multiplex PCR. The V and J calls and clone size were taken over from that table, and D and trimming were inferred from the DNA. The sample comprises around 120,000 clones, 81% of which are singletons, and around 6.4% rests with the top ten. Germline CDR1 reads MGHRA; CDR2 reads YSYEKL. The CDR3 loop spans 16 amino acids. Trimming removed 4 bases from V and 0 bases from J, with 16 bases in between.

The origin of this receptor is a woman in her 40s in good health and CMV-seropositive. Sequenced material: PBMCs. The chain is built from TRBV4-1 and TRBJ2-7; a possible D gene is TRBD1 (6 bases). This CDR3 is CASSPLPGTLSYEQYF. CDR3 nucleotide sequence: TGCGCCAGCAGCCCCTTACCCGGGACACTCTCCTACGAGCAGTACTTC.